Listed below are T cell receptor beta chains from one sample, sequenced in a study of Ad26.COV2.S vaccination and SARS-CoV-2 variants. Only in-frame clones appear in the TCRdb table, and some are missing; sequencing was by immunoSEQ multiplex PCR. This table holds about 440,000 clones, less than 95% found once. The sample in question was peripheral blood, obtained in a trial of Ad26.COV2.S vaccine versus placebo. These receptor sequences come from a person aged 18-60 years who received the Ad26.COV2.S COVID-19 vaccine or a placebo. CDR3s include the opening cysteine and the closing phenylalanine or tryptophan. A D gene is named only where the DNA matches it firmly. Size values are once, few and many counts, or a class for expanded clones, and some rows have none.

>NA|TRBD2|TRBJ2-1|TRBV14
CASSSHLGLAGNEQFF
TGTGCCAGCAGCTCCCACCTCGGACTAGCGGGAAACGAGCAGTTCTTC
>once|NA|TRBJ1-3|TRBV28
CASSLGQISGNTIYF
TGTGCCAGCAGTTTAGGACAGATCTCTGGAAACACCATATATTTT
>NA|NA|TRBJ1-5|TRBV6-2/TRBV6-3
CASSYGPQGGSNQPQHF
TGTGCCAGCAGTTACGGCCCGCAGGGTGGTAGCAATCAGCCCCAGCATTTT
>NA|NA|TRBJ1-2|TRBV24-1
CATSDSTNPTGPYGYTF
TGTGCCACCAGTGATTCGACCAACCCCACAGGACCCTATGGCTACACCTTC
>NA|NA|TRBJ2-2|TRBV18
CASSPPNGGNTGELFF
TGTGCCAGCTCACCACCCAATGGGGGAAACACCGGGGAGCTGTTTTTT
>NA|NA|TRBJ2-7|TRBV7-9
CASSPGGGRLREQYF
TGTGCCAGCAGCCCCGGTGGCGGACGTCTAAGGGAGCAGTACTTC
>NA|NA|TRBJ2-7|TRBV28
CASSLDSTYEQYF
TGTGCCAGCAGTTTGGACAGCACCTACGAGCAGTACTTC
>NA|TRBD1|TRBJ1-5|TRBV30
CAWTEGQGRNQPQHF
TGTGCCTGGACAGAGGGACAGGGGCGGAATCAGCCCCAGCATTTT
>NA|NA|TRBJ2-1|TRBV20-1
CSARQTHEQFF
TGCAGTGCTAGACAGACCCATGAGCAGTTCTTC
>few|NA|TRBJ2-7|TRBV13
CASSSGMGRGYEQYF
TGTGCCAGCAGCAGTGGGATGGGCCGGGGCTACGAGCAGTACTTC
>NA|NA|TRBJ1-2|TRBV27
CASSLSGSSGYTF
TGTGCCAGCAGTTTATCAGGGTCCAGTGGCTACACCTTC
>NA|TRBD2|TRBJ2-3|TRBV7-2
CASYQGLPADTQYF
TGTGCCAGCTACCAGGGACTACCGGCGGATACGCAGTATTTT
>NA|NA|TRBJ2-7|TRBV7-2
CASSLPTRSSYEQYF
TGTGCCAGCAGCTTACCCACCAGGAGCTCCTACGAGCAGTACTTC
>few|NA|TRBJ1-1|TRBV27
CASGGGWPTEAFF
TGTGCCAGCGGAGGGGGGTGGCCCACTGAAGCTTTCTTT
>NA|NA|TRBJ2-7|TRBV6-5
CASSFGQQEQYF
TGTGCCAGCAGTTTTGGACAACAAGAGCAGTACTTC
>NA|TRBD2|TRBJ2-1|TRBV3-1/TRBV3-2
CASSHLAGGSYNEQFF
TGTGCCAGCAGCCACCTAGCGGGAGGCTCCTACAATGAGCAGTTCTTC
>once|NA|TRBJ2-1|TRBV6-5
CASSYSISSYNEQFF
TGTGCCAGCAGTTACTCGATCAGTTCCTACAATGAGCAGTTCTTC
>NA|TRBD1|TRBJ2-7|TRBV5-5
CASSLRDRAYEQYF
TGTGCCAGCAGCTTGAGGGACAGGGCCTACGAGCAGTACTTC
>NA|TRBD2|TRBJ2-1|TRBV9
CASSATGTRHNEQFF
TGTGCCAGCAGCGCCACCGGGACTAGGCACAATGAGCAGTTCTTC
>NA|NA|TRBJ2-7|TRBV28
CASSNGYEQYF
TGTGCCAGCAGCAACGGCTACGAGCAGTACTTC
>NA|NA|TRBJ2-3|TRBV5-1
CASSLGTSASGADTQYF
TGCGCCAGCAGCTTGGGAACTAGTGCGAGTGGGGCAGATACGCAGTATTTT
>NA|TRBD1|TRBJ2-4|TRBV4-3
CASSQQIGTGESGSKNIQYF
TGCGCCAGCAGCCAACAAATCGGGACAGGGGAAAGCGGGTCCAAAAACATTCAGTACTTC
>NA|NA|TRBJ2-7|TRBV3-1/TRBV3-2
CASSFGIVYEQYF
TGTGCCAGCAGCTTCGGGATAGTCTACGAGCAGTACTTC
>NA|NA|TRBJ2-7|TRBV27
CASRGGYEQYF
TGTGCCAGCAGGGGGGGCTACGAGCAGTACTTC
>NA|TRBD2|TRBJ2-3|TRBV10-3
CAIGGGGPSTDTQYF
TGTGCCATCGGGGGCGGGGGGCCAAGCACAGATACGCAGTATTTT
>once|NA|TRBJ2-1|TRBV6-2/TRBV6-3
CASSYSGGGPSHEQFF
TGTGCCAGCAGTTACTCAGGGGGAGGTCCCTCCCATGAGCAGTTCTTC
>NA|NA|TRBJ1-1|TRBV12-3/TRBV12-4
CASSFIGNTEAFF
TGTGCCAGCAGTTTTATCGGGAACACTGAAGCTTTCTTT
>NA|NA|TRBJ2-7|TRBV11-2
CASSSRTDGYEQYF
TGTGCCAGCAGCTCCCGGACAGATGGTTACGAGCAGTACTTC
>NA|NA|TRBJ2-1|TRBV18
CASSPEGDNEQFF
TGTGCCAGCTCACCTGAGGGAGACAATGAGCAGTTCTTC
>NA|NA|TRBJ2-5|TRBV7-9
CASSHTAEQETQYF
TGTGCCAGCAGCCACACGGCGGAACAAGAGACCCAGTACTTC
>NA|TRBD2|TRBJ2-3|TRBV15
CATSRDTRGRAGSTDTQYF
TGTGCCACCAGCAGAGATACCCGCGGGAGGGCCGGTTCGACAGATACGCAGTATTTT
>NA|NA|TRBJ1-5|TRBV19
CASTPLRGDHQPQHF
TGTGCCAGTACCCCCCTGCGGGGAGATCATCAGCCCCAGCATTTT
>NA|TRBD2|TRBJ2-5|TRBV3-1/TRBV3-2
CASSHPGGAQYF
TGTGCCAGCAGCCACCCGGGGGGGGCCCAGTACTTC
>NA|TRBD1|TRBJ1-2|TRBV28
CASSQTGGGGYTF
TGTGCCAGCAGCCAAACAGGGGGGGGTGGCTACACCTTC
>NA|NA|TRBJ2-2|TRBV28
CASSLFSTGELFF
TGTGCCAGCAGTTTATTTTCCACCGGGGAGCTGTTTTTT